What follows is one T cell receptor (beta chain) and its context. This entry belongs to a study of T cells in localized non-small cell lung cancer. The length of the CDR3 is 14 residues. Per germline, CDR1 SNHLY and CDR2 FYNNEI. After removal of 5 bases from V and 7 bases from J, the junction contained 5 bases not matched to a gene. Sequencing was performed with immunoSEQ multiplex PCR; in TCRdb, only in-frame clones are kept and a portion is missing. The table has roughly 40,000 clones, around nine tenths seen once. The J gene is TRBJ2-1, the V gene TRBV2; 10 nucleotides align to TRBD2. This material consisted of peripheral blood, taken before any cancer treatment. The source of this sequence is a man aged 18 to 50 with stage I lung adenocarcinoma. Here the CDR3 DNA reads TGTGCCAGCAGTATAGCGGGGGGAACGAATGAGCAGTTCTTC. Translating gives CASSIAGGTNEQFF.